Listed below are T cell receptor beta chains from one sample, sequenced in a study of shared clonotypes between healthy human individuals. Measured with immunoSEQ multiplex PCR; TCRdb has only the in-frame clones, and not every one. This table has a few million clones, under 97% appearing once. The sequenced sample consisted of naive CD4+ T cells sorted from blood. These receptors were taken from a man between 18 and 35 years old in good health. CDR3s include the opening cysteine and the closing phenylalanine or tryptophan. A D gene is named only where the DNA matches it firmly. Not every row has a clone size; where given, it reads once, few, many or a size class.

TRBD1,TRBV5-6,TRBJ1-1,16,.,TGTGCCAGCAGCTTGACAGGGGTTAACTCCCGAAAGGGAGCTTTCTTT,CASSLTGVNSRKGAFF
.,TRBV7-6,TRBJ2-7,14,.,TGTGCCAGCAGCTTACTTCAGACTGCCTACGAGCAGTACTTC,CASSLLQTAYEQYF
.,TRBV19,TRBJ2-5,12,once,TGTGCCACCGTAGCCAATACTGGGACCCAGTACTTC,CATVANTGTQYF
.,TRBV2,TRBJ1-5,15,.,TGTGCCAGCAGTGGTCAGCAGGGGATTAATCAGCCCCAGCATTTT,CASSGQQGINQPQHF
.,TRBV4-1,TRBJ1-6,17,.,TGCGCCAGCAGCCAAGAATGGGAGAGCTCCTATAATTCACCCCTCCACTTT,CASSQEWESSYNSPLHF
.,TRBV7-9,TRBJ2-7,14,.,TGTGCCAGCAGCCTACAGAAGGCCGCCTACGAGCAGTACTTC,CASSLQKAAYEQYF
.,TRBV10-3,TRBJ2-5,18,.,TGTGCCATCAGTGAGTCTGTGGCGGCCCTCAGGGGGGAAGAGACCCAGTACTTC,CAISESVAALRGEETQYF
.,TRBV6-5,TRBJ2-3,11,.,TGTGCCAGCAGTTACTCTGATACGCAGTATTTT,CASSYSDTQYF
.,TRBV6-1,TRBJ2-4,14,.,TGTGCCAGCAGGGGGCTCGCCACCAAAAACATTCAGTACTTC,CASRGLATKNIQYF
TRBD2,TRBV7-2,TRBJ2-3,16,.,TGTGCCAGCAGCTCCCTAGCGGGATCTAGCACAGATACGCAGTATTTT,CASSSLAGSSTDTQYF
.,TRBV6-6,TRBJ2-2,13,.,TGTGCCAGCAGCCCGATCAGGGTCGGGGAGCTGTTTTTT,CASSPIRVGELFF
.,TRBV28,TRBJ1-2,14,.,TGTGCCAGCAGTTTTCAAAGTTACAACTATGGCTACACCTTC,CASSFQSYNYGYTF
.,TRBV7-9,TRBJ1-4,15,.,TGTGCCAGCAGCTTAACGGGGGCAGCTAATGAAAAACTGTTTTTT,CASSLTGAANEKLFF
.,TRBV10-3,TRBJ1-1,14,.,TGTGCCATCAGTGAGGGCAGGGAGGTTACTGAAGCTTTCTTT,CAISEGREVTEAFF
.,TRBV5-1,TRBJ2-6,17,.,TGCGCCAGCAGCTTGTACACGCTGAGCTCTGGGGCCAACGTCCTGACTTTC,CASSLYTLSSGANVLTF
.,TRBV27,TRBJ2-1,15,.,TGTGCCAGCAGTTCTACGTCCGTGCGGGAAGGGGAGCAGTTCTTC,CASSSTSVREGEQFF
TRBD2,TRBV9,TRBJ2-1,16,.,TGTGCCAGCAGCGGCACGGGGGGAGTGTCCTACAATGAGCAGTTCTTC,CASSGTGGVSYNEQFF
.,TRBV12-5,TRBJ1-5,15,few,TGTGCTAGTGTAGGGCCAGGTAGTTGGGATCAGCCCCAGCATTTT,CASVGPGSWDQPQHF
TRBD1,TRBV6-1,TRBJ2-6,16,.,TGTGCCAGCAGTGTCGGGACAGCCTCTGGGGCCAACGTCCTGACTTTC,CASSVGTASGANVLTF
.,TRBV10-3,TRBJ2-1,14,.,TGTGCCATCAGTTTTGGGGAAACCTACAATGAGCAGTTCTTC,CAISFGETYNEQFF
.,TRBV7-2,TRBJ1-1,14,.,TGTGCCAGCAGCGACCATTCAATGAACACTGAAGCTTTCTTT,CASSDHSMNTEAFF
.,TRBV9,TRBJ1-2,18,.,TGTGCCAGCAGCGGAGTAAAAGCAGGGGTTGGGGGCAGCTATGGCTACACCTTC,CASSGVKAGVGGSYGYTF
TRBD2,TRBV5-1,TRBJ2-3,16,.,TGCGCCAGCAGCTTGGAGAGAAGCGGGGGGGCAGATACGCAGTATTTT,CASSLERSGGADTQYF
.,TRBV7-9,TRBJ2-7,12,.,TGTGCCAGCAGCCCCGGGGAGTGGGAGCAGTACTTC,CASSPGEWEQYF
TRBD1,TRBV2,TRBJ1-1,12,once,TGTGCCAGCAGGACAGGGGGGAAAAAAGCTTTCTTT,CASRTGGKKAFF
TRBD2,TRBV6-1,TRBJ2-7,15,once,TGTGCCAGCTCGGGACTAGCGGGAGTAGGGTACGAGCAGTACTTC,CASSGLAGVGYEQYF
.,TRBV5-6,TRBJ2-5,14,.,TGTGCCAGCAGGCGGGCAGGGACCCAAGAGACCCAGTACTTC,CASRRAGTQETQYF
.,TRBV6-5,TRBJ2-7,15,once,TGTGCCAGCAGCCCCGTGGGGACGGGTATCTACGAGCAGTACTTC,CASSPVGTGIYEQYF
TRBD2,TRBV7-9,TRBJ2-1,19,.,TGTGCCAGCAGCCCATCCAACCATGGACTAGGTGGGAGGTACAATGAGCAGTTCTTC,CASSPSNHGLGGRYNEQFF
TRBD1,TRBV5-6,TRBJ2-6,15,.,TGTGCCAGCAGCGCACAGGGGCCTGGGGCCAACGTCCTGACTTTC,CASSAQGPGANVLTF
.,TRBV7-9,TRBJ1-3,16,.,TGTGCCAGCAGCCTATCCCGGGGTGGGGTCGGAGACACCATATATTTT,CASSLSRGGVGDTIYF
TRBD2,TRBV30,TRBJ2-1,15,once,TGTGCCGGCCGTCCGCCGGGACTAGCGGCTAGAGGGCAGTTCTTC,CAGRPPGLAARGQFF
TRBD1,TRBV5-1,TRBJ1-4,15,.,TGCGCCAGCAGCTTGATGGGACAGGGTGGTGAAAAACTGTTTTTT,CASSLMGQGGEKLFF
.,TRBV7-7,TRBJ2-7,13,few,TGTGCTAGCAGCACCAACCCTGCGGGCGAGCAGTACTTC,CASSTNPAGEQYF
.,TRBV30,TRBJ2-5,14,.,TGTGCCTGGGGAATGGGAGGGGGGCGCGAGACCCAGTACTTC,CAWGMGGGRETQYF
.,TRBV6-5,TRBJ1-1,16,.,TGTGCCAGCAGTTACTCGACGCGGGGTGTGAACACTGAAGCTTTCTTT,CASSYSTRGVNTEAFF
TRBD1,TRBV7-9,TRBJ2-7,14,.,TGTGCCAGCAGCTCAGGCCCGACAGGGCGCGAGCAGTACTTC,CASSSGPTGREQYF
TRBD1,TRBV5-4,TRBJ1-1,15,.,TGTGCCAGCAGCTTGAGGGGGCAGGCGAACACTGAAGCTTTCTTT,CASSLRGQANTEAFF
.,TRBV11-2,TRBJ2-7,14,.,TGTGCCAGCAGCTTATATCTTAGTATTGGCGAGCAGTACTTC,CASSLYLSIGEQYF
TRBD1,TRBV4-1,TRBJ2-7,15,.,TGCGCCAGCAGCCGAGGGGGACAGGGGGCCTACGAGCAGTACTTC,CASSRGGQGAYEQYF
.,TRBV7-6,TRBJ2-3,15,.,TGTGCCAGCAGCTTAAGCCAAGTTGCAGGAGATACGCAGTATTTT,CASSLSQVAGDTQYF